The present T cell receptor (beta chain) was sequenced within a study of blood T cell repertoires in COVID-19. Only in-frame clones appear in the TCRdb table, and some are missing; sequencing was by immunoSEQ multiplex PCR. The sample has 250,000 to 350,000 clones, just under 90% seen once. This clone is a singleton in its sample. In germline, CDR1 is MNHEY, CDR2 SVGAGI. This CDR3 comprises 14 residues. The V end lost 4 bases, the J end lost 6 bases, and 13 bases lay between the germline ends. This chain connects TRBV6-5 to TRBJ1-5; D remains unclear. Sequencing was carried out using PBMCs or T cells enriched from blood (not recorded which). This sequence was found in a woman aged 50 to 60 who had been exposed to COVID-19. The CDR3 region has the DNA TGTGCCAGCAGTTTAGTACGTGCCGTTCAGCCCCAGCATTTT. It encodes CASSLVRAVQPQHF.